The 10 T cell receptor beta chains listed next were all sequenced from one sample in a study of monozygotic twins with cystic fibrosis. Only in-frame clones appear in the TCRdb table, and some are missing; sequencing was by immunoSEQ multiplex PCR. The table shows about 36,000 clones, with 85% to 95% occurring only once. The sample taken for sequencing was blood. The receptors originated from a boy aged 2 to 10 with cystic fibrosis.

The chain recombines TRBV9 with TRBJ2-3; D not certain. The CDR3 length is 13 residues. V lost 0 bases to trimming and J lost 6 bases, with 8 bases between them. CDR1 is SGDLS, CDR2 YYNGEE, per germline. The CDR3 region is CASSVVVADTQYF. CDR3 DNA sequence: TGTGCCAGCAGCGTAGTAGTGGCGGATACGCAGTATTTT.

This clone appeared a single time. The chain links TRBV6-6 to TRBJ1-6; the D gene is possibly TRBD1 (6 bases). V was shortened by 6 bases and J by 9 bases, with 15 bases between the two germline ends. Germline CDR1 is MNHNY and CDR2 is SVGAGI (reference sequence). This CDR3 has 14 residues. CDR3 sequence reads: CASSTPGGSSPLHF. The DNA for the CDR3 is TGTGCCAGCAGCACTCCGGGGGGCAGTTCACCCCTCCACTTT.

The chain carries TRBV27 and TRBJ2-4; a weak D match, TRBD2 (5 bases). The CDR3 covers 11 residues. V dropped 3 bases and J dropped 9 bases, with 6 bases sitting between them. The germline V gene encodes CDR1 MNHEY and CDR2 SMNVEV (reference sequence). This CDR3 is CASSFRGIQYF. CDR3 DNA: TGTGCCAGCAGTTTTCGGGGCATTCAGTACTTC.

This chain connects TRBV5-1 to TRBJ2-2; 11 nucleotides align to TRBD2. The CDR3 contains 16 residues. The ends lost 2 bases at V and 4 bases at J; junction bases unmatched: 4. CDR1 SGHRS and CDR2 YFSETQ come from the germline V gene. The CDR3 DNA is TGCGCCAGCAGCTTCTCTAGCGGGGGGCCCACCGGGGAGCTGTTTTTT. This codes for CASSFSSGGPTGELFF.

The chain combines TRBV5-1 with TRBJ2-5; 8 bases are a match to TRBD2. With V trimmed by 3 bases and J by 4 bases, 8 bases remained unmatched. In germline, CDR1 is SGHRS, CDR2 YFSETQ. The CDR3 covers 15 residues. The CDR3 reads CASSSGLARPETQYF. The CDR3 DNA reads TGCGCCAGCAGCTCCGGACTAGCCCGGCCAGAGACCCAGTACTTC.

This chain connects TRBV15 to TRBJ1-4; D is unclear. This CDR3 is built from 11 residues. Germline V gives CDR1 LNHNV, CDR2 YYDKDF (reference sequence). Trimming took 2 bases from V and 9 from J, leaving 4 bases between them. This CDR3 reads CATSRTQKLFF. CDR3 nucleotide sequence: TGTGCCACCAGCAGAACCCAAAAACTGTTTTTT. Looking up the rest from reference TRBV15 and TRBJ1-4 gives the full variable domain: DAMVIQNPRYQVTQFGKPVTLSCSQTLNHNVMYWYQQKSSQAPKLLFHYYDKDFNNEADTPDNFQSRRPNTSFCFLDIRSPGLGDTAMYLCATSRTQKLFFGSGTQLSVL.

V gene TRBV6-1 combines with J gene TRBJ2-3; unclear D gene. From germline, CDR1 is MNHNS and CDR2 SASEGT. The CDR3 extends over 15 amino acids. V shed 3 bases and J shed 2 bases, with 12 bases lying between them. The CDR3 DNA reads as TGTGCCAGCAGTGATTTCAAGGTGTACACAGATACGCAGTATTTT. Amino acid sequence: CASSDFKVYTDTQYF.

J is TRBJ2-7 and V is TRBV7-9; D not certain. Germline lookup yields CDR1 SEHNR and CDR2 FQNEAQ (reference sequence). Trimming cost V 1 base and J 1 base, with 5 bases left between them. This CDR3 is 13 amino acids long. As DNA, the CDR3 is TGTGCCAGCAGCTTAGACGGTTCCTACGAGCAGTACTTC. Protein: CASSLDGSYEQYF.

The chain carries TRBV7-2 and TRBJ2-7; D not resolved. The germline gives CDR1 SGHTA, CDR2 FQGNSA. The CDR3 is 15 residues long. Trimming shortened V by 1 base and J by 2 bases, and 12 bases separated the two germline ends. CDR3 DNA: TGTGCCAGCAGCTTAGAAGGGTTGAAAGCCTACGAGCAGTACTTC. This sequence encodes CASSLEGLKAYEQYF. The variable domain in full, with the rest retrieved from reference TRBV7-2 and TRBJ2-7, is GAGVSQSPSNKVTEKGKDVELRCDPISGHTALYWYRQSLGQGLEFLIYFQGNSAPDKSGLPSDRFSAERTGGSVSTLTIQRTQQEDSAVYLCASSLEGLKAYEQYFGPGTRLTVT.

V and J are TRBV5-6 and TRBJ1-1, with D perhaps matching TRBD1 (6 bases). The V gene's germline CDR1 is SGHDT and CDR2 YYEEEE. Trimming shortened V by 4 bases and J by 3 bases, and 16 bases separated the two germline ends. This CDR3 has 15 amino acids. The CDR3 here is CASSAVGGPDTEAFF. The CDR3 DNA sequence: TGTGCCAGCAGCGCGGTGGGGGGCCCGGACACTGAAGCTTTCTTT.